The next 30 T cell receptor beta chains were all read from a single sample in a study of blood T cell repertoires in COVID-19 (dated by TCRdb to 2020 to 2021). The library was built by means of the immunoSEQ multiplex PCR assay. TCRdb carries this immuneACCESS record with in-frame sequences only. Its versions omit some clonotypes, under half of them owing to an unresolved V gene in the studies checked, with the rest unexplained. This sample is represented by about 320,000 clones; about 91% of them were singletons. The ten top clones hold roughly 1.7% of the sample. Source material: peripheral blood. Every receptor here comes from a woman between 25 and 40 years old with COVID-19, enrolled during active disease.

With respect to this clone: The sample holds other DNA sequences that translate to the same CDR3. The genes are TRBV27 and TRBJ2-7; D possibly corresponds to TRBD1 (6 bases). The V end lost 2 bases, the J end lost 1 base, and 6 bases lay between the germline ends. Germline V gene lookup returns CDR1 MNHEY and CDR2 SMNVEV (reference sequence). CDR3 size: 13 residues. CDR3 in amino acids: CASSLGQSYEQYF. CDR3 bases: TGTGCCAGCAGTTTAGGACAGTCCTACGAGCAGTACTTC.

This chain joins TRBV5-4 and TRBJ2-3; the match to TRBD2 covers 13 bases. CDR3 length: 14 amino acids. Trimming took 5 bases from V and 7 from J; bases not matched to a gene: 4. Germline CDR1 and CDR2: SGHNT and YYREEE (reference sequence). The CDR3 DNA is TGTGCCAGCAGACTAGCGGGGGGGGAATATACGCAGTATTTT. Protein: CASRLAGGEYTQYF.

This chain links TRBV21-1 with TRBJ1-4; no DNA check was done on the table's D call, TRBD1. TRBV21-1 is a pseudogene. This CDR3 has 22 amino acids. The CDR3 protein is CASSKTPPTGDHQVNRGEKLFF. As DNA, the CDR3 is TGTGCCAGCAGCAAAACTCCCCCGACAGGGGATCATCAAGTGAATCGTGGTGAAAAACTGTTTTTT.

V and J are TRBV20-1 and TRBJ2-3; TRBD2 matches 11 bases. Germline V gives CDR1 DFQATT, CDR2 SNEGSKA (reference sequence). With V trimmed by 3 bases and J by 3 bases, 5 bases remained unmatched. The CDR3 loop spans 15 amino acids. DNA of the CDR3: TGCAGTGCTAGTCCTAGCGGGGGGATAACAGATACGCAGTATTTT. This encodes CSASPSGGITDTQYF.

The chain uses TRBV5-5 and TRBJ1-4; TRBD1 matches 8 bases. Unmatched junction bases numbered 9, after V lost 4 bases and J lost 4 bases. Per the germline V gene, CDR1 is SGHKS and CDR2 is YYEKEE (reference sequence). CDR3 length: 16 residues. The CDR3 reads CASSLGTGGFNEKLFF. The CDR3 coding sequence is TGTGCCAGCAGCCTCGGGACAGGAGGATTTAATGAAAAACTGTTTTTT.

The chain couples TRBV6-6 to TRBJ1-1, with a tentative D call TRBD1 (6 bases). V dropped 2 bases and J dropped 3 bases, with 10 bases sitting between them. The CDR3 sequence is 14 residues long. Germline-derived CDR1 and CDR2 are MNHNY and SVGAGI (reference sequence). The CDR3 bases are TGTGCCAGCAGTTACCAGGGGCCGGACACTGAAGCTTTCTTT. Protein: CASSYQGPDTEAFF.

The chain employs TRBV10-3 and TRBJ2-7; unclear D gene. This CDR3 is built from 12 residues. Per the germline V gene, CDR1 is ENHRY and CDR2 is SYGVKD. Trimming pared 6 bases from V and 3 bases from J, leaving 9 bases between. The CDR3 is CAISEANYEQYV. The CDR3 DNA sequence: TGTGCCATCAGCGAAGCGAACTACGAGCAGTACGTC.

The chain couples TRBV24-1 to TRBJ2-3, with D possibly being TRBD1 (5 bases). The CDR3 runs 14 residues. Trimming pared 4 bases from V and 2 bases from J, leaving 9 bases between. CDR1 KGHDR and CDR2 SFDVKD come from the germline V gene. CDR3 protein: CATSEAGNTDTQYF. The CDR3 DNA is TGTGCCACCAGTGAGGCAGGGAACACAGATACGCAGTATTTT.

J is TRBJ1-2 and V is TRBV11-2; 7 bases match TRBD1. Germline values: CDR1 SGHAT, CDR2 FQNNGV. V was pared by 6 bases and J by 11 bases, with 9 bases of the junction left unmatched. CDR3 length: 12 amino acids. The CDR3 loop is CASSRQGVGYTF. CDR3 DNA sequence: TGTGCCAGCAGTCGACAGGGAGTGGGGTACACCTTC.

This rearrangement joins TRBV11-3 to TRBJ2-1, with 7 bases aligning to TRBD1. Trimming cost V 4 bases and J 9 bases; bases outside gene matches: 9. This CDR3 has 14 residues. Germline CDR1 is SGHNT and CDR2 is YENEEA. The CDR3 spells CASSSPSRGPEQFF. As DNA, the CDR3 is TGTGCCAGCAGCTCTCCTTCGAGGGGGCCTGAGCAGTTCTTC.

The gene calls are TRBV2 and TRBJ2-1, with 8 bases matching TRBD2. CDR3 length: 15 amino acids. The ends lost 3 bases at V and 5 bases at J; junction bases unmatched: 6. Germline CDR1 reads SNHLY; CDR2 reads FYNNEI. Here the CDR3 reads CASSEGRGGHNEQFF. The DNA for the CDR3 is TGTGCCAGCAGTGAGGGACGGGGGGGCCACAATGAGCAGTTCTTC.

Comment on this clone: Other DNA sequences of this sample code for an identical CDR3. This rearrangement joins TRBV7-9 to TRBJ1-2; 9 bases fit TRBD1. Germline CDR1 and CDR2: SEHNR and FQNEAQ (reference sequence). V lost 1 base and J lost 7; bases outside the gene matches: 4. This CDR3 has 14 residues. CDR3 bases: TGTGCCAGCAGCTTAGTGGGACAGGGAGCTGGCTACACCTTC. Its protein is CASSLVGQGAGYTF. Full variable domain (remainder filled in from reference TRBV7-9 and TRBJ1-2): DTGVSQNPRHKITKRGQNVTFRCDPISEHNRLYWYRQTLGQGPEFLTYFQNEAQLEKSRLLSDRFSAERPKGSFSTLEIQRTEQGDSAMYLCASSLVGQGAGYTFGSGTRLTVV.

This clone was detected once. The CDR3, as DNA: TGTGCCAGCAGGGATACAACAGGGGTTTCTCAGCCCCAGCATTTT. This sequence encodes CASRDTTGVSQPQHF. J is TRBJ1-5 and V is TRBV6-5, with TRBD1 matching over 7 bases. The V gene end was trimmed by 6 bases and the J gene end by 6 bases; junction bases not matched to a gene: 11. Germline-derived CDR1 and CDR2 are MNHEY and SVGAGI. This CDR3 spans 15 amino acids.

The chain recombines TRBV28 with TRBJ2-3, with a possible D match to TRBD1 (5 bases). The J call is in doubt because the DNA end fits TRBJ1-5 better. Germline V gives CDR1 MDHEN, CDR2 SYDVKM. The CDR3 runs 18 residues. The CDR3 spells CASSLGPLAGGGADTQHF. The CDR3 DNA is TGTGCCAGCAGTTTAGGTCCGCTAGCGGGGGGAGGGGCAGATACGCAGCATTTT.

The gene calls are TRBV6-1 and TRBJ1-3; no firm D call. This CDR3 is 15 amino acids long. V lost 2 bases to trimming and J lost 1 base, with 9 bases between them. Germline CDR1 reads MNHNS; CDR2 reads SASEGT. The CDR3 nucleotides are TGTGCCAGCAGTGAACAGGCAGGTTCTGGAAACACCATATATTTT. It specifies CASSEQAGSGNTIYF.

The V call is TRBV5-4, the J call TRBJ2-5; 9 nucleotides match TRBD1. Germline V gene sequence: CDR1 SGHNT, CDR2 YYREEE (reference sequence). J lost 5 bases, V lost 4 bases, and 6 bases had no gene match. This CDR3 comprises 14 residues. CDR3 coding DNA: TGTGCCAGCAGCCCTGGAGGGACAGGGGAGACCCAGTACTTC. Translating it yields CASSPGGTGETQYF. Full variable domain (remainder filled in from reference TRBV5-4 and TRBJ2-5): ETGVTQSPTHLIKTRGQQVTLRCSSQSGHNTVSWYQQALGQGPQFIFQYYREEENGRGNFPPRFSGLQFPNYSSELNVNALELDDSALYLCASSPGGTGETQYFGPGTRLLVL.

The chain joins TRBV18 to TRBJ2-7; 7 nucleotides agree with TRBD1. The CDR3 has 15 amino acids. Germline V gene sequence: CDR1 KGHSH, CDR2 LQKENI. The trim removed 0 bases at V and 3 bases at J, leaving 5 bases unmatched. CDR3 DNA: TGTGCCAGCTCACCACCCCGGACAGGACGCTACGAGCAGTACTTC. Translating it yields CASSPPRTGRYEQYF.

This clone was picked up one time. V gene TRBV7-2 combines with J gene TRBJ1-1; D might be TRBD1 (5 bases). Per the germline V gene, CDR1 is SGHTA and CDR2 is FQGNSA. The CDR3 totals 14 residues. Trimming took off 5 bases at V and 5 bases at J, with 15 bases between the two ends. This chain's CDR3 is CASSIITGGTEAFF. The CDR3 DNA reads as TGTGCCAGCAGCATAATAACCGGGGGGACTGAAGCTTTCTTT.

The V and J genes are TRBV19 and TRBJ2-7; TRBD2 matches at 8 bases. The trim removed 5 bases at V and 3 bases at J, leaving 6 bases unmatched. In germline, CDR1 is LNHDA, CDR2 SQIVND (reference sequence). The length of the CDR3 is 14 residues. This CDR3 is CASSAPGGGYEQYF. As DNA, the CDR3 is TGTGCCAGTAGTGCCCCCGGGGGGGGCTACGAGCAGTACTTC.

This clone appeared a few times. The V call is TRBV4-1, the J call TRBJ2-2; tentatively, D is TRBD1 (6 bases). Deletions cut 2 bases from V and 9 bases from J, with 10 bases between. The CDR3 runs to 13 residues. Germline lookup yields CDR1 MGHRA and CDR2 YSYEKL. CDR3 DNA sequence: TGCGCCAGCAGCCAAACCCAGGGGTGGGAGCTGTTTTTT. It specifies CASSQTQGWELFF.

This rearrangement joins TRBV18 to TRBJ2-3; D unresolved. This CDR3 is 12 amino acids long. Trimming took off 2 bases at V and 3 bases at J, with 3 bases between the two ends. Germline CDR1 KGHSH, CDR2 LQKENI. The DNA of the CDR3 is TGTGCCAGCTCACCAGAGACAGATACGCAGTATTTT. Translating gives CASSPETDTQYF.

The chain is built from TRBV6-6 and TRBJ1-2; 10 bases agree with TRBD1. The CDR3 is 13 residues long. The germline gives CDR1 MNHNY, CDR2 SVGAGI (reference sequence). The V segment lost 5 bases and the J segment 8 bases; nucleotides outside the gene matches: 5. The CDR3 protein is CASSLGTGDGYTF. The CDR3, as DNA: TGTGCCAGCAGTCTCGGGACAGGGGACGGCTACACCTTC.

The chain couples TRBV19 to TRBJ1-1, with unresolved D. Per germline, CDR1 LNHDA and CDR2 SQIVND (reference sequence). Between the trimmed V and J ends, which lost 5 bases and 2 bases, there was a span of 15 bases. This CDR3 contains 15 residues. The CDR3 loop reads CASSPYPSLNTEAFF. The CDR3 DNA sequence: TGTGCCAGTAGTCCTTACCCCAGTTTAAACACTGAAGCTTTCTTT.

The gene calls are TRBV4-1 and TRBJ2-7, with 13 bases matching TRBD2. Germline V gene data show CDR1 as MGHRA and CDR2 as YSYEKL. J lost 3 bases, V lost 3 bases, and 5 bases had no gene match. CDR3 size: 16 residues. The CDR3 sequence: CASSHLGLAGDYEQYF. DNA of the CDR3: TGCGCCAGCAGCCACCTAGGACTAGCGGGGGACTACGAGCAGTACTTC.

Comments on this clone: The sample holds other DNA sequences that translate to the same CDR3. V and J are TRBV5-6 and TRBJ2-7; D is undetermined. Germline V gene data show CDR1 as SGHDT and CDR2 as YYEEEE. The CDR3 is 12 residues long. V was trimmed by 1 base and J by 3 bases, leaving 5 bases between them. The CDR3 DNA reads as TGTGCCAGCAGCTTGAGTAGCTACGAGCAGTACTTC. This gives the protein CASSLSSYEQYF.

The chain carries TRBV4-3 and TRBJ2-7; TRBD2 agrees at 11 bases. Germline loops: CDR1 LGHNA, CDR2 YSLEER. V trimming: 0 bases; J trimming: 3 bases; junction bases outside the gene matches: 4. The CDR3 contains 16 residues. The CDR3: CASSQDGLAGGYEQYF. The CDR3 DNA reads TGCGCCAGCAGCCAAGATGGGCTAGCGGGGGGCTACGAGCAGTACTTC.

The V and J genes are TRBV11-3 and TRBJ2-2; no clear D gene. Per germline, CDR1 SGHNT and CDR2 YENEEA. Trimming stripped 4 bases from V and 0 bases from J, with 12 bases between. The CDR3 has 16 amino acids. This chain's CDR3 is CASSSNEAANTGELFF. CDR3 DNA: TGTGCCAGCAGCTCAAACGAGGCCGCGAACACCGGGGAGCTGTTTTTT.

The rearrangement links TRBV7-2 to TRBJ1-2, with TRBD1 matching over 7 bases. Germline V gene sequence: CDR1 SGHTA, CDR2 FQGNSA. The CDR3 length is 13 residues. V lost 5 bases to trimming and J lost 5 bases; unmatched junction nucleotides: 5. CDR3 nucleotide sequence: TGTGCCAGCAGCAAAAGACAGGGTTATGGCTACACCTTC. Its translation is CASSKRQGYGYTF. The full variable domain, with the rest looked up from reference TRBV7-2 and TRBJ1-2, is GAGVSQSPSNKVTEKGKDVELRCDPISGHTALYWYRQSLGQGLEFLIYFQGNSAPDKSGLPSDRFSAERTGGSVSTLTIQRTQQEDSAVYLCASSKRQGYGYTFGSGTRLTVV.

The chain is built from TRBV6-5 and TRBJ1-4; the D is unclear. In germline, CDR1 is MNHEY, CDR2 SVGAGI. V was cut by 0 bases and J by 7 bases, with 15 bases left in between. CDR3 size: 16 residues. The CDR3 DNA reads TGTGCCAGCAGTTACTCGGAGGAACGGGTGGGTGAAAAACTGTTTTTT. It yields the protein CASSYSEERVGEKLFF.

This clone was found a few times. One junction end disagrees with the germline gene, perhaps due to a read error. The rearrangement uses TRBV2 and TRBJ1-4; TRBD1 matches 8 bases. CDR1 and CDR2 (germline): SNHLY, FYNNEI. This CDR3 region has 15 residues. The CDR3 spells CASREGTGGNEKLFF. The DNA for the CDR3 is TGTGCCAGCAGGGAAGGGACAGGCGGGAATGAAAAACTGTTTTTT.